Below, 28 T cell receptor beta chains from the same sample are listed, as sequenced in a study of T cell responses to AZD1222 COVID-19 vaccine. This table comes from immunoSEQ multiplex PCR, and its TCRdb copy is limited to in-frame clones, with some not included. The table includes roughly 150,000 clones, around 90% detected once. Sequenced here: peripheral blood, sampled 28 days after the second AZD1222 dose. The receptors were sampled from an adult who received the AZD1222 COVID-19 vaccine.

The J gene is TRBJ2-3, the V gene TRBV18; 8 nucleotides align to TRBD2. Germline V lookup: CDR1 KGHSH, CDR2 LQKENI. The CDR3 is made up of 15 amino acids. V was clipped by 0 bases and J by 6 bases; unmatched bases: 5. CDR3 in DNA: TGTGCCAGCTCACCACCCCCGGGACTAGTCGATACGCAGTATTTT. It translates to CASSPPPGLVDTQYF.

The V and J genes are TRBV13 and TRBJ2-2; a possible D gene is TRBD1 (5 bases). V was pared by 3 bases and J by 5 bases, with 10 bases between. This CDR3 spans 14 amino acids. The germline V gene encodes CDR1 PRHDT and CDR2 FYEKMQ (reference sequence). DNA for the CDR3: TGTGCCAGCAGCTTGGGGCGTACGACCGGGGAGCTGTTTTTT. Amino acid sequence: CASSLGRTTGELFF.

The rearrangement joins TRBV5-1 to TRBJ2-1, with 8 bases lining up with TRBD2. This CDR3 has 17 residues. The V gene's germline CDR1 is SGHRS and CDR2 YFSETQ. The ends lost 2 bases at V and 10 bases at J; junction bases unmatched: 17. In DNA, the CDR3 is TGCGCCAGCAGCTTCGGGCTAAGGCGGGGGGACAAGGACGAGCAGTTCTTC. Residues: CASSFGLRRGDKDEQFF.

A word on this clone: Other nucleotide sequences in the sample specify the same CDR3. The J gene is TRBJ1-1, the V gene TRBV7-9; D call uncertain. Per the germline V gene, CDR1 is SEHNR and CDR2 is FQNEAQ (reference sequence). The CDR3 is made up of 13 amino acids. V dropped 1 base and J dropped 6 bases, with 9 bases sitting between them. For the CDR3, the DNA is TGTGCCAGCAGCTTAGATTCGAGGGCTGAAGCTTTCTTT. It translates to CASSLDSRAEAFF.

This chain uses TRBV6-1 with TRBJ1-5, with D perhaps TRBD1 (6 bases). The V end lost 1 base, the J end lost 0 bases, and 7 bases lay between the germline ends. Germline assignment: CDR1 MNHNS and CDR2 SASEGT. This CDR3 comprises 15 residues. DNA of the CDR3: TGTGCCAGCAGTGAAGGGGGGCATAGCAATCAGCCCCAGCATTTT. As protein: CASSEGGHSNQPQHF.

CDR3 amino acids: CASSLGAENEKLFF. In DNA form, the CDR3 reads TGTGCCAGCAGCTTGGGGGCGGAGAATGAAAAACTGTTTTTT. The chain couples TRBV3-1 (or the pseudogene TRBV3-2) to TRBJ1-4; D might be TRBD1 (6 bases). The germline V gene has CDR1 LGHDT and CDR2 YNNKEL (reference sequence). The germline V and J ends were trimmed by 5 bases and 5 bases, with 12 bases remaining between them. This CDR3 is built from 14 residues.

V and J are TRBV5-1 and TRBJ2-5, with 13 bases aligning to TRBD2. The CDR3 length is 14 residues. Germline V gene sequence: CDR1 SGHRS, CDR2 YFSETQ. J lost 7 bases, V lost 7 bases, and 7 bases had no gene match. As DNA, the CDR3 is TGCGCCAGCGGAGGACTAGCGGGGGAGGTGACCCAGTACTTC. Translating gives CASGGLAGEVTQYF. Looking up the rest from reference TRBV5-1 and TRBJ2-5 gives the full variable domain: KAGVTQTPRYLIKTRGQQVTLSCSPISGHRSVSWYQQTPGQGLQFLFEYFSETQRNKGNFPGRFSGRQFSNSRSEMNVSTLELGDSALYLCASGGLAGEVTQYFGPGTRLLVL.

The CDR3 DNA follows: TGTGCCAGCAGCTTTGACTGGACAGGAAACTATGGCTACACCTTC. Its protein product is CASSFDWTGNYGYTF. The chain couples TRBV7-2 to TRBJ1-2; 7 nucleotides match TRBD1. This CDR3 region has 15 residues. CDR1 and CDR2 from the germline V gene are SGHTA and FQGNSA. V lost 3 bases, J lost 2 bases, and 6 bases stayed unmatched.

V gene TRBV10-3 combines with J gene TRBJ2-7; 10 bases agree with TRBD2. This CDR3 has 17 amino acids. The ends lost 0 bases at V and 2 bases at J; junction bases unmatched: 7. The germline CDR1 and CDR2 sequences are ENHRY and SYGVKD. CDR3 loop: CAISESRGSGGAYEQYF. DNA for the CDR3: TGTGCCATCAGTGAGTCAAGAGGGAGCGGGGGGGCCTACGAGCAGTACTTC.

This clone occurred once. The V call is TRBV5-6, the J call TRBJ1-5; D uncertain. Germline-derived CDR1 and CDR2 are SGHDT and YYEEEE. The CDR3 runs to 14 residues. V dropped 0 bases and J dropped 4 bases, with 8 bases sitting between them. The CDR3 nucleotides are TGTGCCAGCAGCTTGGGACCGTCAAATCAGCCCCAGCATTTT. Protein sequence: CASSLGPSNQPQHF.

As for this clone: Other DNA sequences in the same sample also yield this CDR3. The chain employs TRBV18 and TRBJ1-1; D is undetermined. This CDR3 comprises 13 residues. V gave up 3 bases and J gave up 3 bases, with 8 bases separating them. Germline-derived CDR1 and CDR2 are KGHSH and LQKENI. The CDR3 reads CASSPGRDTEAFF. The DNA for the CDR3 is TGTGCCAGCTCACCGGGGAGGGACACTGAAGCTTTCTTT.

The CDR3, as DNA: TGTGCCAGCAGCGGACTAGCGGGGGCTACAGATACGCAGTATTTT. This encodes CASSGLAGATDTQYF. V gene TRBV9 combines with J gene TRBJ2-3; 12 bases are shared with TRBD2. V lost 3 bases and J lost 3; bases outside the gene matches: 2. The CDR3 extends over 15 amino acids. Germline-derived CDR1 and CDR2 are SGDLS and YYNGEE.

This rearrangement joins TRBV27 to TRBJ2-7; a possible D gene is TRBD1 (6 bases). The germline V and J ends were trimmed by 2 bases and 3 bases, with 14 bases remaining between them. Per the germline V gene, CDR1 is MNHEY and CDR2 is SMNVEV (reference sequence). The CDR3 length is 15 residues. CDR3 in amino acids: CASSLRMGAHYEQYF. Here the CDR3 DNA reads TGTGCCAGCAGTTTAAGGATGGGGGCCCACTACGAGCAGTACTTC.

The rearrangement links TRBV7-9 to TRBJ1-1; maybe TRBD1 (5 bases). The CDR3 length is 12 residues. Germline lookup yields CDR1 SEHNR and CDR2 FQNEAQ (reference sequence). V was cut by 5 bases and J by 8 bases, with 12 bases left in between. The CDR3 region is CASSGQGSEAFF. CDR3 coding DNA: TGTGCCAGCAGCGGGCAGGGATCCGAAGCTTTCTTT.

The chain joins TRBV14 to TRBJ2-7, with D unclear. Germline CDR1 and CDR2: SGHDN and FVKESK. CDR3 length: 14 residues. V lost 4 bases, J lost 0 bases, and 10 bases lay in between. The CDR3 region is CASSRHWGSYEQYF. The DNA for the CDR3 is TGTGCCAGCAGCCGGCACTGGGGCTCCTACGAGCAGTACTTC.

V is TRBV2 and J is TRBJ2-7; 7 bases are shared with TRBD2. Germline values: CDR1 SNHLY, CDR2 FYNNEI. J gave up 4 bases and V 5 bases, and 11 bases lay outside the gene matches. The CDR3 spans 15 residues. The CDR3 DNA sequence: TGTGCCAGCAGTCCCAGCGGGGTGGCGGGATACGAGCAGTACTTC. Encoded protein: CASSPSGVAGYEQYF.

V and J are TRBV5-5 and TRBJ1-2; no definite D call. The V end was cut by 5 bases, the J end by 2 bases, with 10 bases between. The CDR3 totals 13 residues. Per the germline V gene, CDR1 is SGHKS and CDR2 is YYEKEE (reference sequence). The CDR3, as DNA: TGTGCCAGCAGTATGGACCAAAACTATGGCTACACCTTC. It codes for CASSMDQNYGYTF.

The chain joins TRBV6-6 to TRBJ1-5, with D possibly TRBD1 on 5 matching bases. The germline V gene encodes CDR1 MNHNY and CDR2 SVGAGI (reference sequence). The CDR3 length is 14 residues. The V end lost 7 bases, the J end lost 6 bases, and 16 bases lay between the germline ends. This CDR3 reads CASTREGGVQPQHF. As DNA, the CDR3 is TGTGCCAGCACCCGAGAGGGAGGGGTTCAGCCCCAGCATTTT.

The V call is TRBV5-4, the J call TRBJ1-1; D gene ambiguous. CDR1 is SGHNT and CDR2 is YYREEE in the germline V gene (reference sequence). Trimming removed 2 bases from V and 7 bases from J, with 9 bases in between. This CDR3 comprises 12 residues. CDR3 coding DNA: TGTGCCAGCAGCTTAAGGGTGGGTGAAGCTTTCTTT. It codes for CASSLRVGEAFF.

The chain carries TRBV4-3 and TRBJ2-3; D remains ambiguous. In germline, CDR1 is LGHNA, CDR2 YSLEER. The V gene lost 4 bases and the J gene lost 8 bases, with 10 bases spanning the gap. The CDR3 is 12 residues long. DNA of the CDR3: TGCGCCAGCAGCCCCGAATGGGGTACGCAGTATTTT. Its translation: CASSPEWGTQYF.

This chain links TRBV6-9 with TRBJ2-2; unclear D gene. The CDR3 sequence is 15 residues long. Germline V gene lookup returns CDR1 MNHGY and CDR2 SVAAGI. V was cut by 2 bases and J by 3 bases, with 10 bases left in between. CDR3 bases: TGTGCCAGCAGTTATCTCTGGAACCACACCGGGGAGCTGTTTTTT. It codes for CASSYLWNHTGELFF.

The chain employs TRBV12-3 or TRBV12-4 and TRBJ1-1; D remains ambiguous. Trimming left V 5 bases short and J 7 bases short, with 14 bases between. This CDR3 spans 13 amino acids. The CDR3 loop reads CASSPDPRGEAFF. CDR3 DNA sequence: TGTGCCAGCAGTCCTGACCCTCGAGGTGAAGCTTTCTTT.

V and J are TRBV30 and TRBJ2-5, with TRBD1 identical over 9 bases. The CDR3 consists of 14 residues. Germline CDR1 and CDR2: GTSNPN and SVGIG (reference sequence). Trimming cost V 5 bases and J 5 bases; bases outside gene matches: 9. The DNA of the CDR3 is TGTGCCTGGGGAAGACTACAGGGGGCTGAGACCCAGTACTTC. Encoded protein: CAWGRLQGAETQYF.

The chain combines TRBV5-4 with TRBJ2-5; D is possibly TRBD2 (7 bases). The CDR3 contains 14 residues. Germline V gene lookup returns CDR1 SGHNT and CDR2 YYREEE (reference sequence). V was trimmed by 3 bases and J by 5 bases, leaving 14 bases between them. The CDR3: CASSSKGGPETQYF. CDR3 DNA sequence: TGTGCCAGCAGCTCGAAGGGGGGGCCGGAGACCCAGTACTTC.

The table lists this clone with a count of one. The CDR3 coding sequence is TGTGCCAGCTCACAGCAGGGACAGGGGGCGACCGCCTATGGCTACACCTTC. It specifies CASSQQGQGATAYGYTF. The V gene is TRBV18, the J gene TRBJ1-2, with TRBD1 identical over 12 bases. CDR1 KGHSH and CDR2 LQKENI come from the germline V gene. J lost 4 bases, V lost 4 bases, and 10 bases had no gene match. The length of the CDR3 is 17 residues.

The J gene is TRBJ1-1, the V gene TRBV6-5; maybe TRBD1 (5 bases). V was trimmed by 7 bases and J by 0 bases, leaving 15 bases between them. Per the germline V gene, CDR1 is MNHEY and CDR2 is SVGAGI. The CDR3 totals 15 residues. The CDR3 nucleotides read TGTGCCAGCACGGGACGGAGACTCATGAACACTGAAGCTTTCTTT. It is translated as CASTGRRLMNTEAFF.

This chain joins TRBV7-9 and TRBJ2-1, with a weak D call TRBD2 (5 bases). Germline V gene sequence: CDR1 SEHNR, CDR2 FQNEAQ (reference sequence). The CDR3 is made up of 12 amino acids. Trimming cost V 4 bases and J 12 bases, with 13 bases left between them. Written as DNA, the CDR3 is TGTGCCAGCAGCTCCGACTACCTCGGGCAGTTCTTC. This codes for CASSSDYLGQFF.

The rearrangement uses TRBV6-6 and TRBJ2-3; tentatively, D is TRBD1 or TRBD2 (5 bases each). Trimming took off 5 bases at V and 0 bases at J, with 27 bases between the two ends. The CDR3 loop spans 20 amino acids. Germline CDR1 is MNHNY and CDR2 is SVGAGI (reference sequence). CDR3 protein: CASSPGTGQPPSTSTDTQYF. DNA for the CDR3: TGTGCCAGCAGTCCGGGGACGGGCCAACCTCCGAGTACTAGCACAGATACGCAGTATTTT.